One and the same sample provided the 28 T cell receptor beta chains below, sequenced in a study of blood T cells in healthy people across ages. The second PCR ran about 6 to 12 cycles with a sample-barcoded 5' primer and J-beta primers. From the 5' RACE reads, TCRdb called clonotypes with MiXCR, one entry per CDR3 protein. Here the sample spans roughly 2 million distinct CDR3 sequences, about 50% being singletons. Sequenced sample: blood. These TCRs come from a woman between 40 and 50 years old in good health.

The V and J genes are TRBV20-1 and TRBJ2-7; D may be TRBD1 (6 bases). Germline CDR1 DFQATT, CDR2 SNEGSKA (reference sequence). Trimming took 0 bases from V and 3 from J, leaving 15 bases between them. This CDR3 has 15 residues. CDR3 in DNA: TGCAGTGCTAGAGATTCTTCGGGACATTTCTACGAGCAGTACTTC. Translated, it gives CSARDSSGHFYEQYF.

The chain joins TRBV9 to TRBJ2-7, with 8 positions matching TRBD1. Germline assignment: CDR1 SGDLS and CDR2 YYNGEE. The trim removed 7 bases at V and 3 bases at J, leaving 9 bases unmatched. This CDR3 spans 14 amino acids. As DNA, the CDR3 is TGTGCCAGCGGGGCAGGGGGCGCTTACTACGAGCAGTACTTC. Translation: CASGAGGAYYEQYF.

CDR3 sequence: CATSRVGDNQPQHF. The CDR3 DNA reads TGTGCCACCAGCAGAGTTGGCGACAATCAGCCCCAGCATTTT. The chain carries TRBV15 and TRBJ1-5; the D is unclear. Germline V gives CDR1 LNHNV, CDR2 YYDKDF (reference sequence). Deletions cut 1 base from V and 3 bases from J, with 7 bases between. The CDR3 has 14 residues.

This chain links TRBV20-1 with TRBJ1-2; TRBD1 matches at 8 bases. Germline V gene data show CDR1 as DFQATT and CDR2 as SNEGSKA (reference sequence). The CDR3 is 14 amino acids. J lost 5 bases, V lost 4 bases, and 9 bases had no gene match. CDR3 in amino acids: CSAIPGQAGYGYTF. In nucleotides, the CDR3 is TGCAGTGCTATTCCGGGACAGGCAGGTTATGGCTACACCTTC.

The gene calls are TRBV28 and TRBJ1-2; possible D gene TRBD1, 5 bases. The CDR3 extends over 14 amino acids. Trimming pared 6 bases from V and 4 bases from J, leaving 15 bases between. Germline V gene data show CDR1 as MDHEN and CDR2 as SYDVKM. For the CDR3, the DNA is TGTGCCAGCAGCCCGGGACGGGCCTTCTATGGCTACACCTTC. Translated: CASSPGRAFYGYTF.

The rearrangement uses TRBV9 and TRBJ2-5, with unresolved D. The CDR3 loop spans 14 amino acids. Trimming stripped 0 bases from V and 2 bases from J, with 8 bases between. CDR1 SGDLS and CDR2 YYNGEE come from the germline V gene. In DNA form, the CDR3 reads TGTGCCAGCAGCGTAGGTCACAGTCAAGAGACCCAGTACTTC. This encodes CASSVGHSQETQYF. Full variable domain (remainder filled in from reference TRBV9 and TRBJ2-5): DSGVTQTPKHLITATGQRVTLRCSPRSGDLSVYWYQQSLDQGLQFLIQYYNGEERAKGNILERFSAQQFPDLHSELNLSSLELGDSALYFCASSVGHSQETQYFGPGTRLLVL.

This clonotype came up many times. CDR3 sequence: CASSPPSGGYNEQFF. The CDR3 DNA follows: TGTGCCAGCAGCCCCCCTAGCGGGGGATACAATGAGCAGTTCTTC. The chain couples TRBV18 to TRBJ2-1, with 10 bases aligning to TRBD2. CDR1 is KGHSH and CDR2 is LQKENI in the germline V gene. The junction had 8 bases not matched to a gene; V was cut back by 8 bases and J by 4 bases. The CDR3 sequence is 15 residues long.

The V and J genes are TRBV20-1 and TRBJ2-3, with 11 bases matching TRBD2. The CDR3 runs to 13 residues. Germline V CDR1 and CDR2: DFQATT, SNEGSKA (reference sequence). The CDR3 DNA sequence: TGCAGCTTGACTAGCGGGGAAACAGATACGCAGTATTTT. This encodes CSLTSGETDTQYF.

V gene TRBV6-2 or TRBV6-3 combines with J gene TRBJ2-3; no firm D call. Germline V gene sequence: CDR1 MNHEY, CDR2 SVGEGT. The CDR3 length is 13 residues. V lost 7 bases and J lost 0, with 8 bases in between. CDR3 loop: CASKHPSTDTQYF. The CDR3 coding sequence is TGTGCCAGCAAACACCCTAGCACAGATACGCAGTATTTT.

This clonotype was detected only a few times. The chain couples TRBV7-9 to TRBJ2-4; D unresolved. This CDR3 is built from 14 residues. Trimming cost V 5 bases and J 2 bases, with 10 bases left between them. In germline, CDR1 is SEHNR, CDR2 FQNEAQ (reference sequence). DNA for the CDR3: TGTGCCAGCAGCCTCCGGAGCACCAAAAACATTCAGTACTTC. Translating it yields CASSLRSTKNIQYF.

This clonotype was counted a few times. This sequence joins TRBV4-3 and TRBJ1-4; D may be TRBD1 (6 bases). CDR3 length: 13 amino acids. V was trimmed by 3 bases and J by 6 bases, leaving 8 bases between them. CDR1 and CDR2 (germline): LGHNA, YSLEER. CDR3 region: CASSQDRDEKLFF. CDR3 DNA: TGCGCCAGCAGCCAGGACAGAGATGAAAAACTGTTTTTT.

This sequence joins TRBV9 and TRBJ2-4; D is perhaps TRBD2 (6 bases). The DNA end lines up better with TRBJ2-7; the J call may be wrong. The germline V gene encodes CDR1 SGDLS and CDR2 YYNGEE. The CDR3 has 16 amino acids. CDR3 nucleotide sequence: TGTGCCAGCAGCGCCCACATCCCGACTAGGATCTACGAGCAGTACTTC. It is translated as CASSAHIPTRIYEQYF.

This clonotype was counted a few times. The V call is TRBV6-2 or TRBV6-3, the J call TRBJ2-7; perhaps TRBD1 as D (5 bases). Judging by the DNA end, TRBJ2-4 fits better; the J call may be wrong. The CDR3 has 15 residues. Germline CDR1 is MNHEY and CDR2 is SVGEGT. The CDR3 here is CASRSQGNVKDIQYF. CDR3 bases: TGTGCCAGCAGGAGCCAGGGTAACGTTAAGGACATTCAGTACTTC.

The chain uses TRBV6-6 and TRBJ2-5; D ambiguous. In germline, CDR1 is MNHNY, CDR2 SVGAGI (reference sequence). V shed 0 bases and J shed 0 bases, with 8 bases lying between them. The CDR3 has 15 residues. In DNA, the CDR3 is TGTGCCAGCAGTTACTCAGGAGAGTACCAAGAGACCCAGTACTTC. Its translation: CASSYSGEYQETQYF.

The chain employs TRBV20-1 and TRBJ2-3; the D gene is possibly TRBD2 (6 bases). CDR3 length equals 13 residues. Germline V gene data show CDR1 as DFQATT and CDR2 as SNEGSKA (reference sequence). V gave up 6 bases and J gave up 5 bases, with 15 bases separating them. The chain's CDR3 is CSAARLDQDTQYF. CDR3 nucleotide sequence: TGCAGTGCGGCACGACTAGACCAAGATACGCAGTATTTT.

Points on this clonotype: The CDR3 does not end in the conserved phenylalanine or tryptophan, so this is likely a read error. V usage is TRBV11-2 and J usage is TRBJ2-1; D gene uncertain. This CDR3 contains 13 residues. V dropped 2 bases and J dropped 5 bases, with 7 bases sitting between them. In germline, CDR1 is SGHAT, CDR2 FQNNGV. The DNA of the CDR3 is TGTGCCAGCAGCTTAAACCTCCACAATGAGCAGTTCTCC. It translates to CASSLNLHNEQFS.

The chain employs TRBV7-2 and TRBJ1-2; D is perhaps TRBD1 (5 bases). Germline lookup yields CDR1 SGHTA and CDR2 FQGNSA. This CDR3 contains 15 residues. Trimming took off 1 base at V and 8 bases at J, with 17 bases between the two ends. Written as DNA, the CDR3 is TGTGCCAGCAGCTTAGGGCCCGGGACGGCTTACGGCTACACCTTC. Protein sequence: CASSLGPGTAYGYTF.

This clonotype occurred a few times. The V call is TRBV7-2, the J call TRBJ2-3, with TRBD2 as a possible D gene (6 bases). Trimming took off 2 bases at V and 3 bases at J, with 15 bases between the two ends. The CDR3 covers 16 residues. Germline V gives CDR1 SGHTA, CDR2 FQGNSA. CDR3 nucleotides: TGTGCCAGCAGCTTACGGCGGGGCGGGGTAACAGATACGCAGTATTTT. Protein sequence: CASSLRRGGVTDTQYF.

This clonotype was seen a handful of times. The V call is TRBV20-1, the J call TRBJ1-1; a weak D match, TRBD1 (5 bases). The CDR3 runs to 13 residues. Deletions cut 2 bases from V and 8 bases from J, with 15 bases between. Germline loops: CDR1 DFQATT, CDR2 SNEGSKA (reference sequence). CDR3 residues: CSARPPGQGEAFF. CDR3 in DNA: TGCAGTGCTAGACCGCCGGGGCAGGGCGAAGCTTTCTTT.

This clonotype was observed a few times. The DNA of the CDR3 is TGCAGCGTCCCCCCGGCGGCAGGGGATGGCTACACCTTC. This translates into CSVPPAAGDGYTF. The V and J genes are TRBV29-1 and TRBJ1-2; D is perhaps TRBD1 (6 bases). This CDR3 contains 13 residues. The germline CDR1 and CDR2 sequences are SQVTM and ANQGSEA. V shed 6 bases and J shed 6 bases, with 17 bases lying between them.

The chain joins TRBV20-1 to TRBJ2-3; D could derive from TRBD1 or TRBD2 (5 bases each). V dropped 1 base and J dropped 7 bases, with 24 bases sitting between them. This CDR3 is 17 amino acids long. Germline V gene data show CDR1 as DFQATT and CDR2 as SNEGSKA (reference sequence). The CDR3 region has the DNA TGCAGTGCTAGAGTGGGGACCAAGGGACCCACACAATATACGCAGTATTTT. Translation: CSARVGTKGPTQYTQYF.

In this sample, this clonotype turned up a few times. This sequence joins TRBV6-1 and TRBJ2-7; the D is unclear. CDR1 and CDR2 from the germline V gene are MNHNS and SASEGT. The CDR3 contains 15 residues. The V gene lost 4 bases and the J gene lost 0 bases, with 13 bases spanning the gap. The CDR3 DNA reads as TGTGCCAGCAGTGTAGGTCTTTTGAACTCCTACGAGCAGTACTTC. This translates into CASSVGLLNSYEQYF.

As concerns this clonotype: Germline and junction disagree at one end, which may indicate a read error. The genes are TRBV4-2 and TRBJ2-3; 8 bases are a match to TRBD2. This CDR3 has 16 amino acids. CDR1 is LGHNA, CDR2 YNFKEQ, per germline. CDR3 DNA: TGTGCCAGTAGCCAAGATGGGCGGGGGGAGAGGGATACGCAGTATTTT. Its translation is CASSQDGRGERDTQYF.

The chain recombines TRBV6-2 or TRBV6-3 with TRBJ2-7; either TRBD1 or TRBD2 may fit D (5 bases each). The V end was cut by 4 bases, the J end by 4 bases, with 17 bases between. The germline V gene encodes CDR1 MNHEY and CDR2 SVGEGT. The CDR3 consists of 15 residues. Here the CDR3 reads CASSSSGWDPYEQYF. The CDR3 coding sequence is TGTGCCAGCAGTTCGTCCGGGTGGGACCCTTACGAGCAGTACTTC.

This clonotype was seen a handful of times. DNA for the CDR3: TGTGCCAGCAGGCTAGGGGGGCAGCAGTTCTTC. Protein product: CASRLGGQQFF. The gene calls are TRBV6-5 and TRBJ2-1, with D possibly called TRBD1 or TRBD2 (6 bases each). The CDR3 has 11 amino acids. The germline V gene encodes CDR1 MNHEY and CDR2 SVGAGI. V lost 6 bases, J lost 11 bases, and 11 bases lay in between.

The chain is built from TRBV4-3 and TRBJ2-1, with 8 bases matching TRBD2. The CDR3 sequence is 16 residues long. The V gene's germline CDR1 is LGHNA and CDR2 YSLEER. V gave up 0 bases and J gave up 3 bases; unmatched junction bases: 4. CDR3 sequence (DNA): TGCGCCAGCAGCCAAGATACAGCGGGGGTCTACAATGAGCAGTTCTTC. Translated, it gives CASSQDTAGVYNEQFF.

The rearrangement joins TRBV12-3 or TRBV12-4 to TRBJ1-2; D is undetermined. Trimming shortened V by 7 bases and J by 4 bases, and 13 bases separated the two germline ends. The CDR3 length is 13 residues. The CDR3 DNA reads as TGTGCCAGCACTAAAGTACTGGCCTATGGCTACACCTTC. It is translated as CASTKVLAYGYTF.

The V gene is TRBV7-2, the J gene TRBJ2-1; 11 nucleotides align to TRBD2. Germline CDR1 SGHTA, CDR2 FQGNSA. The CDR3 contains 16 residues. V lost 5 bases, J lost 3 bases, and 6 bases stayed unmatched. The CDR3 bases are TGTGCCAGCAGCCCTAGCGGGGGGACCCGCTACAATGAGCAGTTCTTC. It encodes CASSPSGGTRYNEQFF.